The clone carrying this T cell receptor (beta chain) was counted between two and nine times. These data come from a study of shared clonotypes between healthy human individuals. Investigators spread the genomic DNA of each subset evenly over several immunoSEQ plates. As handled by the study authors: Sequence data from immunoSEQ were junction-only and lacked quality scores; consequently, filtering differed. This table comes from immunoSEQ multiplex PCR, and its TCRdb copy is limited to in-frame clones, with some not included. From that table come the V and J calls and clone size; the DNA was used to work out D and trimming. The sample lists 450,000 to 550,000 clones, around 74% occurring once. This CDR3 contains 15 residues. The germline CDR1 and CDR2 sequences are SGHTA and FQGNSA. Trimming cost V 0 bases and J 2 bases, with 10 bases left between them.

Sequences were obtained from PBMCs. This sequence joins TRBV7-2 and TRBJ1-1; no definite D call. The clonotype originates from a woman between 40 and 50 years old in good health. Some clones in this sample may be carry-over from other donors' samples. Here the CDR3 reads CASSLAETLNTEAFF. CDR3 coding DNA: TGTGCCAGCAGCTTAGCGGAAACGTTAAACACTGAAGCTTTCTTT.